This T cell receptor (beta chain) was retrieved from a study of low-dose radiotherapy and immunotherapy resistance in tumors. Background on the study: Intravenous administration to patients comprised nivolumab at 240 mg every two weeks and ipilimumab at 1 mg/kg every six weeks.

Primers targeting TRAV and TRBV primed first-strand cDNA, covering alpha and beta chains. Both a constant-region primer and a V-primer adapter served to amplify TCRs across roughly 20 PCR cycles. TCRdb reprocessed the reads with MiXCR, giving one entry per CDR3 protein. This table holds 80,000 or so distinct CDR3 sequences, about 17% found once. Time point specified: after trial treatment. Treatment specified: LDRT plus nivolumab, ipilimumab, low-dose cyclophosphamide and aspirin (RACIN trial). V lost 5 bases, J lost 9 bases, and 20 bases lay in between. The CDR3 is 15 amino acids. CDR1 MNHNS and CDR2 SASEGT come from the germline V gene. This clonotype came up a few times.

The sequence came from a male donor with prostate cancer. The sample in question was PBMCs, obtained after low-dose radiotherapy plus immunotherapy. The rearrangement uses TRBV6-1 and TRBJ2-1; the D gene could be TRBD1 or TRBD2 (7 bases each). The CDR3 coding sequence is TGTGCCAGCAGTTACGGGATGGGAGGGGGCGGTGAGCAGTTCTTC. This sequence encodes CASSYGMGGGGEQFF.